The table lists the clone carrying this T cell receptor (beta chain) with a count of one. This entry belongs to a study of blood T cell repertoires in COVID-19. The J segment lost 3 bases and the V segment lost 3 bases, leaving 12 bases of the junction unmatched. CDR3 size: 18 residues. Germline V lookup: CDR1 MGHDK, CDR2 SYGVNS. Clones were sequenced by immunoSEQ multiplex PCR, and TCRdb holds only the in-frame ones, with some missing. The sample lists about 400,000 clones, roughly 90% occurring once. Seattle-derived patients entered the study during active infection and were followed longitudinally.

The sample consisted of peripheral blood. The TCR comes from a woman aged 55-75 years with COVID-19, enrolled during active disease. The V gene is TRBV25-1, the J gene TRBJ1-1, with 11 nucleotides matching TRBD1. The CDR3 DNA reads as TGTGCCAGCAGTGACACTTACCGGGACAGGGGGAGGGACACTGAAGCTTTCTTT. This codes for CASSDTYRDRGRDTEAFF.